Presented here are 12 T cell receptor beta chains from one specimen sequenced in a study of T cell repertoires in cytomegalovirus infection. These receptors have no identified antigens. TCRdb recomputed calls from the reads with MiXCR, one row per CDR3 protein. The data contain 800,000 to 950,000 distinct CDR3 sequences, 32% of them seen just once; the ten biggest clones take up over 10%. The material was cultured CD8+ T cells from PBMCs, obtained from culture after CMV antigen stimulation. All receptors come from a human donor in good health (CMV status not recorded). Some clones in this sample may be carry-over from other donors' samples.

Note on this clonotype: A clone one base away is much larger, so this may be a read error. This chain connects TRBV6-5 to TRBJ2-6; D ambiguous. The V and J ends lost 0 bases and 0 bases respectively, with 6 bases between them. Germline assignment: CDR1 MNHEY and CDR2 SVGAGI. The CDR3 extends over 16 amino acids. The CDR3 sequence: CASSYSEGSGANVLTF. Written as DNA, the CDR3 is TGTGCCAGCAGTTACTCCGAAGGCTCTGGGGCCAACGTCCTGACTTTC.

The rearrangement uses TRBV28 and TRBJ2-5; 16 nucleotides line up with TRBD2. Per germline, CDR1 MDHEN and CDR2 SYDVKM. V gave up 3 bases and J gave up 5 bases; unmatched junction bases: 15. The CDR3 contains 20 residues. The CDR3 DNA follows: TGTGCCAGCAGTTTCCCACGAGTTGGGACTAGCGGGGGGGCCTTGGAGACCCAGTACTTC. It yields the protein CASSFPRVGTSGGALETQYF.

This clonotype came up a few times. The J gene is TRBJ2-7, the V gene TRBV14; no firm D call. CDR1 is SGHDN, CDR2 FVKESK, per germline. The CDR3 sequence is 15 residues long. Trimming removed 3 bases from V and 2 bases from J, with 14 bases in between. The CDR3 DNA reads TGTGCCAGCAGCCATCCCTCTGCTGCTCCCTACGAGCAGTACTTC. This sequence encodes CASSHPSAAPYEQYF. Supplemented by reference TRBV14 and TRBJ2-7, the full variable domain reads EAGVTQFPSHSVIEKGQTVTLRCDPISGHDNLYWYRRVMGKEIKFLLHFVKESKQDESGMPNNRFLAERTGGTYSTLKVQPAELEDSGVYFCASSHPSAAPYEQYFGPGTRLTVT.

V is TRBV4-1 and J is TRBJ2-7; 10 positions agree with TRBD1. The V segment lost 3 bases and the J segment 4 bases; nucleotides outside the gene matches: 6. Germline CDR1 is MGHRA and CDR2 is YSYEKL. The CDR3 has 15 residues. CDR3 bases: TGCGCCAGCAGCCAGATCGACAGGGGGCAATACGAGCAGTACTTC. It is translated as CASSQIDRGQYEQYF.

This clonotype was counted at least ten times. This rearrangement joins TRBV7-6 to TRBJ2-5, with 10 bases aligning to TRBD2. The CDR3 is 15 residues long. With V trimmed by 5 bases and J by 5 bases, 8 bases remained unmatched. Germline assignment: CDR1 SGHVS and CDR2 FNYEAQ. The CDR3 DNA reads as TGTGCCAGCAGCGCGATCCCGACTAGCGGGGAGACCCAGTACTTC. Translation: CASSAIPTSGETQYF.

This clonotype was detected many times. The rearrangement joins TRBV7-6 to TRBJ1-5; D gene ambiguous. Looked up from germline, CDR1 is SGHVS and CDR2 is FNYEAQ. V was clipped by 1 base and J by 3 bases, with 10 bases between them. The CDR3 covers 15 residues. The CDR3 spells CASSLVSQPNQPQHF. For the CDR3, the DNA is TGTGCCAGCAGCTTAGTGTCTCAGCCCAATCAGCCCCAGCATTTT.

This clonotype was picked up a small number of times. The gene calls are TRBV7-9 and TRBJ1-4; no reliable D call. The germline V and J ends were trimmed by 1 base and 7 bases, with 10 bases remaining between them. From germline, CDR1 is SEHNR and CDR2 FQNEAQ (reference sequence). The CDR3 spans 14 residues. CDR3 region: CASSLGHDPEKLFF. CDR3 in DNA: TGTGCCAGCAGCTTAGGTCATGATCCTGAAAAACTGTTTTTT.

This clonotype was found a few times. This chain uses TRBV6-5 with TRBJ2-3; 7 positions match TRBD1. Germline V gene lookup returns CDR1 MNHEY and CDR2 SVGAGI. Trimming took 2 bases from V and 0 from J; bases not matched to a gene: 2. The CDR3 sequence is 15 residues long. CDR3 in amino acids: CASSYGQASTDTQYF. The CDR3 DNA reads TGTGCCAGCAGTTACGGACAGGCGAGCACAGATACGCAGTATTTT.

This chain connects TRBV4-1 to TRBJ2-2, with TRBD2 matching over 10 bases. Trimming cost V 1 base and J 6 bases; bases outside gene matches: 5. Germline CDR1 and CDR2: MGHRA and YSYEKL. The CDR3 totals 16 residues. The CDR3: CASSQALAGSSGELFF. For the CDR3, the DNA is TGCGCCAGCAGCCAAGCACTAGCGGGGTCTTCCGGGGAGCTGTTTTTT.

This chain connects TRBV12-3 or TRBV12-4 to TRBJ2-1; no firm D call. V lost 6 bases to trimming and J lost 0 bases, with 9 bases between them. The CDR3 length is 14 residues. The DNA of the CDR3 is TGTGCCAGCAGGCTCGTGAGCTCCTACAATGAGCAGTTCTTC. It encodes CASRLVSSYNEQFF.

This clonotype appeared a few times. A read error may produce the germline difference seen at one junction end. This chain uses TRBV11-2 with TRBJ2-3, with a weak D call TRBD1 (7 bases). Germline V lookup: CDR1 SGHAT, CDR2 FQNNGV. The CDR3 sequence is 13 residues long. The CDR3: CAGRGEATDTQYF. CDR3 in DNA: TGTGCCGGCAGGGGGGAGGCTACAGATACGCAGTATTTT.

The genes are TRBV28 and TRBJ2-5, with D hard to call. Germline V gene data show CDR1 as MDHEN and CDR2 as SYDVKM. V was trimmed by 3 bases and J by 2 bases, leaving 10 bases between them. The CDR3 is 14 residues long. As DNA, the CDR3 is TGTGCCAGCAGTTTTCGGACCCTACAAGAGACCCAGTACTTC. Its translation: CASSFRTLQETQYF.